Presented here are 25 T cell receptor beta chains from one specimen sequenced in a study of beta chain features in type 1 diabetes. Study-level results: The study found moderately but significantly shorter TCRB CDR3s in all four CD4+ subsets of Type 1 diabetes patients.

Expressed TCRB transcripts were sequenced because the isolated RNA had all been reverse transcribed beforehand. Method: immunoSEQ multiplex PCR; TCRdb's copy keeps in-frame clones and lacks some. The profile shows 150,000 to 170,000 clones, about 9.4% of them singletons. No cognate antigen is known for these TCRs. Sequenced sample: central memory CD4+ T cells from blood. The receptors were sampled from a young man with type 1 diabetes.

The J gene is TRBJ2-7, the V gene TRBV5-4; D is unresolved. Per the germline V gene, CDR1 is SGHNT and CDR2 is YYREEE (reference sequence). The CDR3 extends over 11 amino acids. The V end was cut by 2 bases, the J end by 7 bases, with 7 bases between. This CDR3 reads CASSFDGEQYF. The CDR3 DNA sequence: TGTGCCAGCAGCTTTGACGGGGAGCAGTACTTC.

This clone has more than one count but fewer than ten. The chain is built from TRBV29-1 and TRBJ1-5, with a tentative D call TRBD1 (6 bases). Trimming removed 4 bases at V and 3 bases at J, with 7 bases between. The CDR3 is 12 residues long. Germline V gene lookup returns CDR1 SQVTM and CDR2 ANQGSEA. In nucleotides, the CDR3 is TGCAGCGTTGGGGACAACAATCAGCCCCAGCATTTT. This sequence encodes CSVGDNNQPQHF.

This clone was counted only a few times. The chain has TRBV7-2 and TRBJ2-7; unclear D gene. The CDR3 runs to 14 residues. Looked up from germline, CDR1 is SGHTA and CDR2 is FQGNSA. With 4 bases removed from V and 0 bases from J, the gap between germline ends came to 10 bases. For the CDR3, the DNA is TGTGCCAGCAGCTATTCCCCGGGCTCCTACGAGCAGTACTTC. Protein product: CASSYSPGSYEQYF.

The rearrangement links TRBV27 to TRBJ2-2; tentative D call: TRBD2 (6 bases). V lost 7 bases, J lost 6 bases, and 24 bases lay in between. Germline loops: CDR1 MNHEY, CDR2 SMNVEV (reference sequence). CDR3 size: 17 residues. CDR3 sequence: CASTSLVGGEIAGELFF. DNA of the CDR3: TGTGCCAGCACTTCACTAGTCGGGGGAGAAATAGCCGGGGAGCTGTTTTTT.

V and J are TRBV6-6 and TRBJ2-7; TRBD1 might be the D (5 bases). Germline V gives CDR1 MNHNY, CDR2 SVGAGI (reference sequence). This CDR3 spans 14 amino acids. The germline V and J ends were trimmed by 6 bases and 3 bases, with 15 bases remaining between them. CDR3 DNA sequence: TGTGCCAGCAGCCCTCTTCGACAGAACTACGAGCAGTACTTC. Residues: CASSPLRQNYEQYF.

A few counts support this clone. The rearrangement joins TRBV4-2 to TRBJ2-5, with 7 bases lining up with TRBD1. There are 13 residues in the CDR3. Germline assignment: CDR1 LGHNA and CDR2 YNFKEQ. Unmatched junction bases numbered 4, after V lost 5 bases and J lost 4 bases. DNA for the CDR3: TGTGCCAGCAGCTTGCCAGGGGGAGAGACCCAGTACTTC. Translating gives CASSLPGGETQYF.

The chain has TRBV5-1 and TRBJ2-4, with TRBD1 matching 9 bases. Looked up from germline, CDR1 is SGHRS and CDR2 is YFSETQ. V gave up 2 bases and J gave up 7 bases; unmatched junction bases: 4. CDR3 size: 14 residues. CDR3 in amino acids: CASSFTGGGNIQYF. The CDR3 DNA is TGCGCCAGCAGCTTTACAGGGGGCGGGAACATTCAGTACTTC.

This chain connects TRBV5-1 to TRBJ1-5; D remains unclear. Deletions cut 0 bases from V and 7 bases from J, with 17 bases between. The CDR3 consists of 16 residues. Germline V gene lookup returns CDR1 SGHRS and CDR2 YFSETQ. Here the CDR3 reads CASSLGDGGGRQPQHF. The CDR3 DNA reads TGCGCCAGCAGCTTGGGAGACGGAGGAGGGAGACAGCCCCAGCATTTT.

The chain uses TRBV7-3 and TRBJ2-5; no reliable D call. CDR1 and CDR2 from the germline V gene are SGHTA and FQGTGA. V lost 4 bases to trimming and J lost 5 bases, with 14 bases between them. The CDR3 runs to 14 residues. CDR3 sequence (DNA): TGTGCCAGCAGCTCGTCCAATCGTGAGGAGACCCAGTACTTC. Its translation: CASSSSNREETQYF.

The V gene is TRBV4-2, the J gene TRBJ2-7, with D maybe TRBD1 (6 bases). Germline CDR1 and CDR2: LGHNA and YNFKEQ. The CDR3 sequence is 11 residues long. Trimming took off 0 bases at V and 9 bases at J, with 6 bases between the two ends. CDR3: CASSQEGAQYF. The CDR3 nucleotides read TGTGCCAGCAGCCAAGAGGGGGCGCAGTACTTC.

The chain links TRBV29-1 to TRBJ1-1, with a weak D call TRBD1 (5 bases). Germline-derived CDR1 and CDR2 are SQVTM and ANQGSEA. The CDR3 is made up of 14 amino acids. V lost 6 bases and J lost 0, with 14 bases in between. The CDR3 sequence: CSVIGGVMNTEAFF. The CDR3 DNA is TGCAGCGTGATCGGGGGAGTAATGAACACTGAAGCTTTCTTT.

This clone was counted a few times. J is TRBJ2-4 and V is TRBV23-1; D possibly corresponds to TRBD1 (6 bases). TRBV23-1 is annotated as an ORF whose role is uncertain. V lost 1 base and J lost 5, with 9 bases in between. The CDR3 contains 14 residues. CDR3 sequence (DNA): TGCGCCAGCAGTCAATGGGACATCGAAAACATTCAGTACTTC. Its translation: CASSQWDIENIQYF.

This sequence joins TRBV7-3 and TRBJ2-2, with a tentative D call TRBD2 (6 bases). Germline CDR1 is SGHTA and CDR2 is FQGTGA. This CDR3 is 16 amino acids long. V lost 7 bases and J lost 0, with 15 bases in between. Written as DNA, the CDR3 is TGTGCCAGCAACTATGGAGGGAGTACGAACACCGGGGAGCTGTTTTTT. Encoded protein: CASNYGGSTNTGELFF.

The CDR3 nucleotides are TGCGCCAGCAGACAGGGTATTGGAGGTTCGGAGACCCAGTACTTC. It is translated as CASRQGIGGSETQYF. The gene calls are TRBV5-1 and TRBJ2-5, with D possibly being TRBD1 (6 bases). Between the trimmed V and J ends, which lost 5 bases and 5 bases, there was a span of 19 bases. Germline loops: CDR1 SGHRS, CDR2 YFSETQ. The CDR3 extends over 15 amino acids. Combining the CDR3 with reference TRBV5-1 and TRBJ2-5 gives the whole variable domain KAGVTQTPRYLIKTRGQQVTLSCSPISGHRSVSWYQQTPGQGLQFLFEYFSETQRNKGNFPGRFSGRQFSNSRSEMNVSTLELGDSALYLCASRQGIGGSETQYFGPGTRLLVL.

The chain couples TRBV14 to TRBJ2-1; 13 bases line up with TRBD2. There are 17 residues in the CDR3. The germline CDR1 and CDR2 sequences are SGHDN and FVKESK. The ends lost 4 bases at V and 4 bases at J; junction bases unmatched: 7. The chain's CDR3 is CASSPATSGRLYNEQFF. DNA of the CDR3: TGTGCCAGCAGCCCTGCGACTAGCGGGAGGCTATACAATGAGCAGTTCTTC.

V is TRBV5-1 and J is TRBJ2-7; 7 bases line up with TRBD2. The CDR3 is 15 residues long. From germline, CDR1 is SGHRS and CDR2 YFSETQ. V was clipped by 0 bases and J by 5 bases; unmatched bases: 8. The CDR3: CASSLDGGSVNEQYF. In DNA, the CDR3 is TGCGCCAGCAGCTTGGATGGCGGGAGTGTAAACGAGCAGTACTTC. The full variable domain, in which reference TRBV5-1 and TRBJ2-7 provide the parts outside the CDR3, is KAGVTQTPRYLIKTRGQQVTLSCSPISGHRSVSWYQQTPGQGLQFLFEYFSETQRNKGNFPGRFSGRQFSNSRSEMNVSTLELGDSALYLCASSLDGGSVNEQYFGPGTRLTVT.

This clone was seen more than once but under ten times. This chain links TRBV30 with TRBJ2-3, with 12 bases identical to TRBD2. From germline, CDR1 is GTSNPN and CDR2 SVGIG (reference sequence). The V gene end was trimmed by 5 bases and the J gene end by 5 bases; junction bases not matched to a gene: 8. CDR3 length: 15 residues. The CDR3 region has the DNA TGTGCCTGGGTTACTAGCGGGAGGTATGGAGATACGCAGTATTTT. Its protein is CAWVTSGRYGDTQYF.

The chain recombines TRBV28 with TRBJ2-7; tentatively, D is TRBD1 (6 bases). CDR3 length equals 12 residues. The V end was cut by 6 bases, the J end by 3 bases, with 9 bases between. The germline gives CDR1 MDHEN, CDR2 SYDVKM. This CDR3 is CASRLQGYEQYF. CDR3 coding DNA: TGTGCCAGCAGACTACAGGGCTACGAGCAGTACTTC.

This clone came up a few times. The chain is built from TRBV6-5 and TRBJ1-1, with 7 bases that match TRBD1. Looked up from germline, CDR1 is MNHEY and CDR2 is SVGAGI. This CDR3 comprises 14 residues. V was clipped by 2 bases and J by 3 bases; unmatched bases: 3. CDR3 protein: CASSYRTGDTEAFF. The CDR3 DNA follows: TGTGCCAGCAGTTACAGGACAGGAGACACTGAAGCTTTCTTT.

Concerning this clone itself: This CDR3 is also generated by other DNA sequences in the sample. The chain is built from TRBV4-2 and TRBJ2-5; 8 positions match TRBD2. The germline V gene encodes CDR1 LGHNA and CDR2 YNFKEQ. CDR3 length: 15 residues. Trimming took 0 bases from V and 2 from J; bases not matched to a gene: 2. CDR3 protein: CASSQERGGQETQYF. CDR3 nucleotides: TGTGCCAGCAGCCAAGAACGGGGGGGGCAAGAGACCCAGTACTTC.

The V and J genes are TRBV9 and TRBJ2-1; 8 nucleotides agree with TRBD2. Germline V gene lookup returns CDR1 SGDLS and CDR2 YYNGEE. This CDR3 region has 17 residues. The V and J ends lost 3 bases and 6 bases, in that order; junction bases with no gene match: 14. The DNA of the CDR3 is TGTGCCAGCAGCGGAGACCAGGGTGACGGGAGGGCCAATGAGCAGTTCTTC. Translation: CASSGDQGDGRANEQFF.

This clone has more than one count but fewer than ten. The chain employs TRBV9 and TRBJ2-7; 7 positions match TRBD2. There are 17 residues in the CDR3. The J segment lost 4 bases and the V segment lost 0 bases, leaving 13 bases of the junction unmatched. Germline CDR1 SGDLS, CDR2 YYNGEE. The CDR3 reads CASSVGGRAGNSYEQYF. CDR3 DNA: TGTGCCAGCAGCGTAGGTGGACGAGCGGGAAACTCATACGAGCAGTACTTC.

This clone came up a few times. The chain combines TRBV5-4 with TRBJ2-1; 9 positions agree with TRBD2. The trim removed 1 base at V and 5 bases at J, leaving 4 bases unmatched. CDR1 is SGHNT, CDR2 YYREEE, per germline (reference sequence). This CDR3 comprises 15 residues. The CDR3 DNA is TGTGCCAGCAGCTTGCCTAGCGGGATCCACAATGAGCAGTTCTTC. Its translation: CASSLPSGIHNEQFF.

There are a few counts of this clone. The V gene is TRBV6-6, the J gene TRBJ2-2; the match to TRBD1 covers 8 bases. V was clipped by 5 bases and J by 1 base; unmatched bases: 6. This CDR3 region has 16 residues. Looked up from germline, CDR1 is MNHNY and CDR2 is SVGAGI (reference sequence). CDR3 bases: TGTGCCAGCAGTCCTTACGGGACAGGGAACACCGGGGAGCTGTTTTTT. This codes for CASSPYGTGNTGELFF.

The V and J genes are TRBV7-2 and TRBJ2-1; 9 bases are shared with TRBD2. Germline values: CDR1 SGHTA, CDR2 FQGNSA. With 1 base clipped from V and 5 bases from J, the junction kept 9 bases outside the gene matches. This CDR3 spans 17 amino acids. CDR3 residues: CASSLGDRTSVNNEQFF. The CDR3 DNA reads TGTGCCAGCAGCTTAGGTGATAGGACTAGCGTCAACAATGAGCAGTTCTTC.